The 5 T cell receptor beta chains presented below share a single source sample, sequenced in a study of blood T cell repertoires in COVID-19. Data came from immunoSEQ multiplex PCR; TCRdb stores just in-frame clones and leaves some out. The table includes about 190,000 clones, around 90% detected once. The sample was peripheral blood. Receptors were obtained from a man aged 35 to 55 with acute or convalescent COVID-19.

V is TRBV10-3 and J is TRBJ2-3, with TRBD1 matching over 9 bases. Germline-derived CDR1 and CDR2 are ENHRY and SYGVKD. The CDR3 runs 14 residues. V lost 5 bases and J lost 1; bases outside the gene matches: 1. In DNA, the CDR3 is TGTGCCATCAGTCGGGACAGGGGCACAGATACGCAGTATTTT. This codes for CAISRDRGTDTQYF.

The chain combines TRBV15 with TRBJ1-2, with 10 positions matching TRBD1. The CDR3 spans 15 residues. The V gene end was trimmed by 6 bases and the J gene end by 1 base; junction bases not matched to a gene: 5. Germline CDR1 and CDR2: LNHNV and YYDKDF (reference sequence). The chain's CDR3 is CATSTRDRGNYGYTF. As DNA, the CDR3 is TGTGCCACCAGTACCCGGGACAGGGGTAACTATGGCTACACCTTC.

This clone came up a few times. The V gene is TRBV2, the J gene TRBJ1-3; no firm D call. Germline V gives CDR1 SNHLY, CDR2 FYNNEI. The CDR3 loop spans 13 amino acids. Deletions cut 1 base from V and 7 bases from J, with 8 bases between. The CDR3 sequence: CASSEGQMNTIYF. The CDR3 nucleotides read TGTGCCAGCAGTGAAGGGCAGATGAACACCATATATTTT.

V is TRBV11-1 and J is TRBJ2-5; 9 bases align to TRBD2. The CDR3 is 15 amino acids. The germline gives CDR1 SGHAT, CDR2 FQDESV (reference sequence). Trimming removed 2 bases from V and 2 bases from J; junction bases left unmatched: 3. In nucleotides, the CDR3 is TGTGCCAGCAGCTTACCAGCGGGGGGTCAAGAGACCCAGTACTTC. Translated: CASSLPAGGQETQYF.

There are many counts of this clone. V gene TRBV2 combines with J gene TRBJ2-7, with 7 bases aligning to TRBD1. Germline CDR1 reads SNHLY; CDR2 reads FYNNEI. The V segment lost 10 bases and the J segment 2 bases; nucleotides outside the gene matches: 8. This CDR3 has 13 residues. The CDR3 loop reads CATGTVFAYEQYF. In DNA form, the CDR3 reads TGTGCCACGGGGACAGTATTCGCCTACGAGCAGTACTTC.